These 23 T cell receptor beta chains share one sample of origin, sequenced in a study of blood T cell repertoires in COVID-19. TCRdb keeps only in-frame clones here, not all; method: immunoSEQ multiplex PCR. Of approximately 90,000 clones in the sample, about 85% were seen once. Specimen: peripheral blood. These receptors all stem from a human donor in a cohort sampled during active COVID-19.

The chain couples TRBV5-1 to TRBJ2-1; 8 nucleotides match TRBD2. The germline V gene encodes CDR1 SGHRS and CDR2 YFSETQ. V dropped 4 bases and J dropped 7; count of bases not matched to a gene: 7. The CDR3 runs 14 residues. The CDR3 protein is CASSPGTSRNEQFF. The CDR3 bases are TGCGCCAGCAGCCCCGGGACTAGTCGGAATGAGCAGTTCTTC.

The rearrangement uses TRBV19 and TRBJ1-1; 7 bases match TRBD1. V trimming: 4 bases; J trimming: 4 bases; junction bases outside the gene matches: 9. Germline loops: CDR1 LNHDA, CDR2 SQIVND (reference sequence). The CDR3 has 15 residues. CDR3: CASSKRTTGRTEAFF. The DNA of the CDR3 is TGTGCCAGTAGTAAACGTACGACAGGGCGCACTGAAGCTTTCTTT.

This clone was recorded only once. The chain is built from TRBV18 and TRBJ2-5; 7 nucleotides line up with TRBD1. The V gene end was trimmed by 3 bases and the J gene end by 5 bases; junction bases not matched to a gene: 9. Germline V gene sequence: CDR1 KGHSH, CDR2 LQKENI. The CDR3 contains 15 residues. The DNA of the CDR3 is TGTGCCAGCTCACCTAACACCGGGACAGAGGAGACCCAGTACTTC. Encoded protein: CASSPNTGTEETQYF. The variable domain in full, completed from reference TRBV18 and TRBJ2-5, reads NAGVMQNPRHLVRRRGQEARLRCSPMKGHSHVYWYRQLPEEGLKFMVYLQKENIIDESGMPKERFSAEFPKEGPSILRIQQVVRGDSAAYFCASSPNTGTEETQYFGPGTRLLVL.

This chain joins TRBV6-2 or TRBV6-3 and TRBJ1-4; D is perhaps TRBD1 (5 bases). The V end was cut by 2 bases, the J end by 2 bases, with 6 bases between. Germline values: CDR1 MNHEY, CDR2 SVGEGT. CDR3 length: 14 residues. In DNA, the CDR3 is TGTGCCAGCAGTTACGGGGGGACTAATGAAAAACTGTTTTTT. It encodes CASSYGGTNEKLFF.

CDR3 region: CASSPPASGSYEQFF. Here the CDR3 DNA reads TGTGCCAGCAGCCCCCCGGCTAGCGGGAGCTATGAGCAGTTCTTC. The chain has TRBV5-4 and TRBJ2-1, with 10 bases fitting TRBD2. Germline V gives CDR1 SGHNT, CDR2 YYREEE (reference sequence). This CDR3 region has 15 residues. V gave up 4 bases and J gave up 8 bases; unmatched junction bases: 9.

The CDR3 here is CASSRQGGGGGYTF. The CDR3 DNA reads TGTGCCAGCAGCCGACAGGGTGGCGGCGGCGGCTACACCTTC. The gene calls are TRBV6-5 and TRBJ1-2, with 7 bases lining up with TRBD1. V lost 6 bases and J lost 8; bases outside the gene matches: 12. Germline CDR1 is MNHEY and CDR2 is SVGAGI. The CDR3 extends over 14 amino acids.

The chain recombines TRBV4-2 with TRBJ1-2; 7 nucleotides match TRBD1. Per germline, CDR1 LGHNA and CDR2 YNFKEQ. V was pared by 0 bases and J by 8 bases, with 9 bases of the junction left unmatched. The CDR3 consists of 15 residues. CDR3 bases: TGTGCCAGCAGCCAAGATGCGGGCAGGGGGAGCGGCTACACCTTC. Its translation is CASSQDAGRGSGYTF.

The chain employs TRBV29-1 and TRBJ2-7; 8 bases are shared with TRBD1. The trim removed 4 bases at V and 7 bases at J, leaving 6 bases unmatched. From germline, CDR1 is SQVTM and CDR2 ANQGSEA. This CDR3 spans 12 amino acids. The CDR3 region has the DNA TGCAGCGTTGGGCAGGGGGCAAATGAGCAGTACTTC. It specifies CSVGQGANEQYF.

This rearrangement joins TRBV4-3 to TRBJ1-1; tentative D call: TRBD1 (5 bases). V lost 1 base to trimming and J lost 1 base, with 22 bases between them. The CDR3 loop spans 19 amino acids. CDR1 and CDR2 (germline): LGHNA, YSLEER. The CDR3 spells CASSQVLRYGETENTEAFF. The CDR3 nucleotides read TGCGCCAGCAGCCAAGTATTGCGGTATGGTGAGACAGAGAACACTGAAGCTTTCTTT.

The gene calls are TRBV7-3 and TRBJ2-1; perhaps TRBD2 as D (5 bases). Looked up from germline, CDR1 is SGHTA and CDR2 is FQGTGA. The V gene lost 4 bases and the J gene lost 7 bases, with 17 bases spanning the gap. There are 15 residues in the CDR3. The CDR3: CASSWTGGPGNEQFF. CDR3 DNA: TGTGCCAGCAGCTGGACTGGCGGGCCGGGGAATGAGCAGTTCTTC.

This clone was counted once. This sample includes further DNA sequences coding for the same CDR3. The chain has TRBV18 and TRBJ2-3; TRBD2 agrees at 15 bases. The length of the CDR3 is 17 residues. With 0 bases clipped from V and 3 bases from J, the junction kept 1 base outside the gene matches. Germline V gives CDR1 KGHSH, CDR2 LQKENI. The CDR3 coding sequence is TGTGCCAGCTCACCACCGGGACTAGCGGGGGGAACAGATACGCAGTATTTT. As protein: CASSPPGLAGGTDTQYF.

Comments on this clone: Relative to the germline gene, one junction end is altered; a read error may explain this. The chain couples TRBV6-2 or TRBV6-3 to TRBJ2-3; D uncertain. There are 13 residues in the CDR3. Germline CDR1 is MNHEY and CDR2 is SVGEGT. Written as DNA, the CDR3 is TGTGCCAGCAGTGACTCATACACAGATACGCAGTATTTT. This sequence encodes CASSDSYTDTQYF.

The CDR3 sequence: CASTSAITKNIQYF. CDR3 in DNA: TGTGCCAGCACCTCTGCTATCACTAAAAACATTCAGTACTTC. V and J are TRBV5-6 and TRBJ2-4, with unresolved D. This CDR3 region has 14 residues. The V and J ends lost 6 bases and 4 bases respectively, with 14 bases between them. Germline CDR1 reads SGHDT; CDR2 reads YYEEEE. The variable domain in full, completed from reference TRBV5-6 and TRBJ2-4, reads DAGVTQSPTHLIKTRGQQVTLRCSPKSGHDTVSWYQQALGQGPQFIFQYYEEEERQRGNFPDRFSGHQFPNYSSELNVNALLLGDSALYLCASTSAITKNIQYFGAGTRLSVL.

V usage is TRBV10-1 and J usage is TRBJ2-7, with 7 bases that match TRBD1. After removal of 0 bases from V and 3 bases from J, the junction contained 11 bases not matched to a gene. CDR3 length: 17 amino acids. Germline assignment: CDR1 WNHNN and CDR2 SYGVQD (reference sequence). The CDR3 loop is CASSESIPGQNFYEQYF. DNA for the CDR3: TGCGCCAGCAGTGAGTCTATCCCGGGACAGAACTTCTACGAGCAGTACTTC.

The sample holds one count of this clone. V and J are TRBV18 and TRBJ1-1, with TRBD1 matching over 7 bases. V shed 5 bases, J shed 0 bases, and the junction held 6 bases outside the gene matches. The CDR3 has 15 residues. Germline V gene data show CDR1 as KGHSH and CDR2 as LQKENI. CDR3 nucleotides: TGTGCCAGCTCATCAAAACAGGGGATGAACACTGAAGCTTTCTTT. The encoded protein is CASSSKQGMNTEAFF.

CDR3 amino acids: CASSQDQGPPLHF. Here the CDR3 DNA reads TGCGCCAGCAGCCAAGATCAGGGGCCACCCCTCCACTTT. The V gene is TRBV4-3, the J gene TRBJ1-6, with D tentatively TRBD1 (6 bases). V shed 0 bases and J shed 11 bases, with 8 bases lying between them. The CDR3 has 13 residues. Germline lookup yields CDR1 LGHNA and CDR2 YSLEER.

V is TRBV7-2 and J is TRBJ2-2; D is possibly TRBD2 (6 bases). From germline, CDR1 is SGHTA and CDR2 FQGNSA. This CDR3 region has 12 residues. V was cut by 5 bases and J by 7 bases, with 8 bases left in between. The CDR3 DNA follows: TGTGCCAGCAGCCGGGACTTCGGGGAGCTGTTTTTT. It codes for CASSRDFGELFF.

This sequence joins TRBV30 and TRBJ1-1; possible D gene TRBD1, 5 bases. Germline CDR1 is GTSNPN and CDR2 is SVGIG (reference sequence). The CDR3 spans 13 residues. Trimming took 4 bases from V and 1 from J, leaving 10 bases between them. The CDR3 loop reads CAWTKRGNTEAFF. In DNA, the CDR3 is TGTGCCTGGACCAAAAGGGGGAACACTGAAGCTTTCTTT.

In its sample, this clone was seen once. The chain combines TRBV6-6 with TRBJ1-5; D may be TRBD1 (5 bases). Germline CDR1 is MNHNY and CDR2 is SVGAGI (reference sequence). The ends were cut back, 2 bases at V and 5 bases at J, with 10 bases in the middle. The CDR3 consists of 14 residues. CDR3 region: CASSYRQGYQPQHF. CDR3 bases: TGTGCCAGCAGTTACCGGCAGGGTTATCAGCCCCAGCATTTT.

V usage is TRBV25-1 and J usage is TRBJ1-6; no reliable D call. The CDR3 covers 16 residues. V shed 8 bases and J shed 0 bases, with 14 bases lying between them. Germline values: CDR1 MGHDK, CDR2 SYGVNS. The CDR3 DNA sequence: TGTGCCAGCCAGCGATCCTTAAGCTCCTATAATTCACCCCTCCACTTT. It specifies CASQRSLSSYNSPLHF.

There are a few counts of this clone. V usage is TRBV7-8 and J usage is TRBJ2-2; D unclear. The V end lost 3 bases, the J end lost 6 bases, and 5 bases lay between the germline ends. There are 12 residues in the CDR3. Per germline, CDR1 SGHVS and CDR2 FQNEAQ. The CDR3 loop reads CASSFQSGELFF. CDR3 DNA: TGTGCCAGCAGCTTCCAATCCGGGGAGCTGTTTTTT.

The sample holds a few counts of this clone. The chain links TRBV19 to TRBJ1-5; TRBD1 might be the D (5 bases). V was trimmed by 3 bases and J by 1 base, leaving 16 bases between them. The CDR3 runs 17 residues. Germline loops: CDR1 LNHDA, CDR2 SQIVND (reference sequence). CDR3 residues: CASSIRAGNPSNQPQHF. Written as DNA, the CDR3 is TGTGCCAGTAGTATTCGGGCAGGGAATCCCAGCAATCAGCCCCAGCATTTT.

V and J are TRBV6-6 and TRBJ2-2; 10 positions agree with TRBD1. CDR1 and CDR2 from the germline V gene are MNHNY and SVGAGI (reference sequence). The CDR3 covers 15 residues. Unmatched junction bases numbered 1, after V lost 2 bases and J lost 4 bases. The CDR3 is CASSYRDRGTGELFF. The CDR3 bases are TGTGCCAGCAGTTACCGGGACAGGGGCACCGGGGAGCTGTTTTTT.